Here is one T cell receptor beta chain with its context. Unmatched junction bases numbered 3, after V lost 5 bases and J lost 4 bases. Germline-derived CDR1 and CDR2 are LNHNV and YYDKDF (reference sequence). This CDR3 spans 13 amino acids. TCRdb's copy holds only in-frame clones and misses some; the assay was immunoSEQ multiplex PCR. The sample holds just over 150,000 clones, more than 85% seen once. This entry is derived from a study of control samples from healthy donors and cancer patients. The chain combines TRBV15 with TRBJ1-2, with 8 bases lining up with TRBD1. The sequenced material came from blood. The receptor was derived from a middle-aged man in good health. The CDR3 bases are TGTGCCACCAGCCCGGGACAGGTCTATGGCTACACCTTC. This gives the protein CATSPGQVYGYTF.